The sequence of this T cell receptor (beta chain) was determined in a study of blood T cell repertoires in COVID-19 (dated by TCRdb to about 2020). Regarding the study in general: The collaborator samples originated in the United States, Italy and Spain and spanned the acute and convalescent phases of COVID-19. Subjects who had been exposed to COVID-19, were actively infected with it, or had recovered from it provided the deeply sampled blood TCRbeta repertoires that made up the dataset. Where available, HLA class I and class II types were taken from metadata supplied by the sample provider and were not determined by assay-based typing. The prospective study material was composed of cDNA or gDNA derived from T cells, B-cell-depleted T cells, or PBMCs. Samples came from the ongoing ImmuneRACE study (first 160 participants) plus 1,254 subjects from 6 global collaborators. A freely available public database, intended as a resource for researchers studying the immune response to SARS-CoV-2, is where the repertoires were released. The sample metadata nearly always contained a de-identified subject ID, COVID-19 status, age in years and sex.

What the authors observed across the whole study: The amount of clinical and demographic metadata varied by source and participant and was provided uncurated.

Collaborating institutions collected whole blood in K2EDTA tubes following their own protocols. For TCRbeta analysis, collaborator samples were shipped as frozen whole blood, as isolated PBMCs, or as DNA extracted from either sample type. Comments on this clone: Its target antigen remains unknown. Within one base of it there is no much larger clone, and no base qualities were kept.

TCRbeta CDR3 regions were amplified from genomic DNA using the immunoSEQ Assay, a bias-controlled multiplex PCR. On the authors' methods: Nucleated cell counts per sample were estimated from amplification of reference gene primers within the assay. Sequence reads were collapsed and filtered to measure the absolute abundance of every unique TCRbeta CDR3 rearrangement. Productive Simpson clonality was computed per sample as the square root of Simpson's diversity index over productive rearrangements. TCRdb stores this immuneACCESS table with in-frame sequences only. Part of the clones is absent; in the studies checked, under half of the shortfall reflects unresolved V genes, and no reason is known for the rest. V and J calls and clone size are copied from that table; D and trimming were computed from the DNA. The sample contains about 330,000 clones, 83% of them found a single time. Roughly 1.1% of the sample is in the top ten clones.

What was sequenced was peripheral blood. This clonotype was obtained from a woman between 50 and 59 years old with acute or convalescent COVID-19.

The CDR3 reads as follows: CASSLNRRDGYTF. The sequenced DNA: TGTGCCAGCAGCTTGAACAGGAGGGATGGCTACACCTTC. The chain was built from TRBV5-4 and TRBJ1-2; the best D guess is TRBD1, with 5 bases matching. V sheds 1 base and J sheds 6 bases, leaving 10 bases between their ends. The CDR3 covers 13 residues, taking in both the cysteine and the phenylalanine. Only the CDR3 DNA stays, 39 bases, in frame from base 1. As encoded in the germline V gene (reference sequence), CDR1 is SGHNT while CDR2 is YYREEE.